A single sample gave rise to the 5 T cell receptor beta chains below, sequenced in a study of T cells in localized non-small cell lung cancer. TCRdb's copy holds only in-frame clones and misses some; the assay was immunoSEQ multiplex PCR. The profile shows about 11,000 clones, around nine tenths of them singletons. Sequencing used peripheral blood, obtained before any cancer treatment. These receptors were taken from a male donor at least 60 years old with stage III lung adenocarcinoma.

This chain uses TRBV10-3 with TRBJ2-5, with TRBD2 matching 14 bases. Looked up from germline, CDR1 is ENHRY and CDR2 is SYGVKD. V shed 5 bases, J shed 5 bases, and the junction held 4 bases outside the gene matches. This CDR3 contains 15 residues. The CDR3 nucleotides are TGTGCCATCAGTAAGGGACTAGCGGGAGCGGAGACCCAGTACTTC. Protein sequence: CAISKGLAGAETQYF.

This clone is a singleton in its sample. CDR3 DNA: TGTGCCAGCAGTTCAAGACAGGGACGGGAGACCCAGTACTTC. Amino acids: CASSSRQGRETQYF. The chain couples TRBV28 to TRBJ2-5; TRBD1 matches at 7 bases. From germline, CDR1 is MDHEN and CDR2 SYDVKM. This CDR3 is built from 14 residues. The V gene end was trimmed by 4 bases and the J gene end by 5 bases; junction bases not matched to a gene: 7.

The gene calls are TRBV11-2 and TRBJ1-2; D is uncertain. Trimming removed 5 bases at V and 8 bases at J, with 15 bases between. The CDR3 extends over 13 amino acids. Looked up from germline, CDR1 is SGHAT and CDR2 is FQNNGV. CDR3 coding DNA: TGTGCCAGCAGCACAAGTCGACGCGGGGGCTACACCTTC. The encoded protein is CASSTSRRGGYTF.

The chain has TRBV18 and TRBJ1-2; D may be TRBD1 (5 bases). V lost 1 base and J lost 3, with 12 bases in between. From germline, CDR1 is KGHSH and CDR2 LQKENI. The CDR3 spans 15 residues. The CDR3 region has the DNA TGTGCCAGCTCACCACTGGCCGGGACGTACTATGGCTACACCTTC. Its translation is CASSPLAGTYYGYTF.

The V gene is TRBV10-3, the J gene TRBJ2-2, with TRBD1 matching 8 bases. J lost 3 bases, V lost 10 bases, and 10 bases had no gene match. This CDR3 is built from 15 residues. Germline assignment: CDR1 ENHRY and CDR2 SYGVKD. DNA of the CDR3: TGTGCCACAAACGGACAGGGTAGGGACACCGGGGAGCTGTTTTTT. This gives the protein CATNGQGRDTGELFF.